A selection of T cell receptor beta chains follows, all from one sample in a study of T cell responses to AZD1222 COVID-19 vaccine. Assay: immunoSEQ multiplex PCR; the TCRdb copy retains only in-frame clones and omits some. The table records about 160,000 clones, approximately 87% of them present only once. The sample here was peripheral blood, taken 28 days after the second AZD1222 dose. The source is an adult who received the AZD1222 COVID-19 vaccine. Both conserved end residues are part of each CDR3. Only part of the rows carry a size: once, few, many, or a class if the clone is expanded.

cdr3_aa: CASSLTGITGELFF; v_call: TRBV7-9; clone_size: -; j_call: TRBJ2-2
cdr3_aa: CASSLVLVGMSYNEQFF; v_call: TRBV7-2; clone_size: -; j_call: TRBJ2-1
cdr3_aa: CASSQTRTSGGSQETQYF; v_call: TRBV4-2; clone_size: -; j_call: TRBJ2-5
cdr3_aa: CASSGQVRGEAFF; v_call: TRBV9; clone_size: -; j_call: TRBJ1-1
cdr3_aa: CASASTGLGQPQHF; v_call: TRBV19; clone_size: -; j_call: TRBJ1-5
cdr3_aa: CASSPSRYYEQYF; v_call: TRBV18; clone_size: -; j_call: TRBJ2-7
cdr3_aa: CACSDPPDWAGNTIYF; v_call: TRBV19; clone_size: -; j_call: TRBJ1-3
cdr3_aa: CASSIGLAGGRSYNEQFF; v_call: TRBV7-2; clone_size: -; j_call: TRBJ2-1
cdr3_aa: CASSLRDGIYEQYF; v_call: TRBV19; clone_size: -; j_call: TRBJ2-7
cdr3_aa: CASMRALEQFF; v_call: TRBV2; clone_size: -; j_call: TRBJ2-1
cdr3_aa: CASSQVAGDQPQHF; v_call: TRBV3-1/TRBV3-2; clone_size: -; j_call: TRBJ1-5
cdr3_aa: CASSTQGSRGAAFF; v_call: TRBV7-3; clone_size: -; j_call: TRBJ1-1
cdr3_aa: CASRQGDSGNTIYF; v_call: TRBV5-1; clone_size: -; j_call: TRBJ1-3
cdr3_aa: CASSWGQGVGEKLFF; v_call: TRBV5-1; clone_size: -; j_call: TRBJ1-4
cdr3_aa: CASSLAGGSNSPLHF; v_call: TRBV6-2/TRBV6-3; clone_size: -; j_call: TRBJ1-6
cdr3_aa: CASSDLGVPEAFF; v_call: TRBV6-1; clone_size: -; j_call: TRBJ1-1
cdr3_aa: CSVRTEGADSPLHF; v_call: TRBV29-1; clone_size: -; j_call: TRBJ1-6
cdr3_aa: CASSRKNEKLFF; v_call: TRBV19; clone_size: -; j_call: TRBJ1-4
cdr3_aa: CASSPGLYGYTF; v_call: TRBV6-5; clone_size: few; j_call: TRBJ1-2
cdr3_aa: CASGLTSRPLVNTEAFF; v_call: TRBV12-5; clone_size: -; j_call: TRBJ1-1
cdr3_aa: CASSLGGRVYEQFF; v_call: TRBV19; clone_size: once; j_call: TRBJ2-1
cdr3_aa: CASSPDRGDEQYF; v_call: TRBV6-1; clone_size: -; j_call: TRBJ2-7
cdr3_aa: CASSVAGGPSGNTIYF; v_call: TRBV9; clone_size: -; j_call: TRBJ1-3
cdr3_aa: CASSPFGAGGTSYNEQFF; v_call: TRBV14; clone_size: -; j_call: TRBJ2-1
cdr3_aa: CASTPLQGGYNEQFF; v_call: TRBV2; clone_size: -; j_call: TRBJ2-1
cdr3_aa: CASSRQRGGRDTQYF; v_call: TRBV14; clone_size: once; j_call: TRBJ2-3
cdr3_aa: CASSLGDRDSGNTIYF; v_call: TRBV5-1; clone_size: -; j_call: TRBJ1-3